A single sample is the source of the 23 T cell receptor beta chains below, sequenced in a study of cytomegalovirus exposure and HLA in healthy donors. The PCR employed 60 Vbeta primers together with 13 Jbeta primers. Sequencing used immunoSEQ multiplex PCR; TCRdb keeps in-frame clones, though not all of them. The sample lists about 180,000 clones, about 80% occurring once. The sample taken for sequencing was PBMCs. The receptors derive from a woman between 45 and 60 years old in good health and CMV-seronegative.

This chain joins TRBV5-5 and TRBJ1-2; unclear D gene. The germline V gene encodes CDR1 SGHKS and CDR2 YYEKEE (reference sequence). The CDR3 loop spans 15 amino acids. Trimming pared 0 bases from V and 3 bases from J, leaving 12 bases between. CDR3 sequence reads: CASSLGGSRDYGYTF. The CDR3 DNA reads as TGTGCCAGCAGCTTGGGCGGGTCGCGAGACTATGGCTACACCTTC.

The V and J genes are TRBV11-2 and TRBJ2-1; D may be TRBD2 (5 bases). Germline V gene sequence: CDR1 SGHAT, CDR2 FQNNGV. V was shortened by 0 bases and J by 4 bases, with 10 bases between the two germline ends. CDR3 length: 15 amino acids. The CDR3: CASSLEGLAYNEQFF. The CDR3, as DNA: TGTGCCAGCAGCTTAGAAGGCCTAGCTTACAATGAGCAGTTCTTC.

The chain couples TRBV5-4 to TRBJ2-1; D ambiguous. The CDR3 loop spans 13 amino acids. Germline lookup yields CDR1 SGHNT and CDR2 YYREEE (reference sequence). V lost 2 bases, J lost 8 bases, and 11 bases lay in between. This chain's CDR3 is CASSFPYSDEQFF. The CDR3 nucleotides read TGTGCCAGCAGCTTCCCTTACTCGGATGAGCAGTTCTTC.

This clone was observed a handful of times. This sequence joins TRBV6-6 and TRBJ2-4; 10 bases align to TRBD1. V lost 5 bases, J lost 0 bases, and 1 base stayed unmatched. This CDR3 comprises 15 residues. From germline, CDR1 is MNHNY and CDR2 SVGAGI (reference sequence). As DNA, the CDR3 is TGTGCCAGCAGTCGGGACAGGGGAGCCAAAAACATTCAGTACTTC. Protein: CASSRDRGAKNIQYF.

CDR3 in DNA: TGTGCCAGCAGCTTCGACAGGGGCCAAGAGACCCAGTACTTC. Translating it yields CASSFDRGQETQYF. The chain uses TRBV7-2 and TRBJ2-5; 8 positions match TRBD1. The CDR3 covers 14 residues. Germline lookup yields CDR1 SGHTA and CDR2 FQGNSA. The V gene end was trimmed by 3 bases and the J gene end by 1 base; junction bases not matched to a gene: 1.

The table lists this clone with a few counts. The CDR3 DNA reads TGTGCCAGCAGTAATTGGGGAGCCAACAATGAGCAGTTCTTC. Translating it yields CASSNWGANNEQFF. The V and J genes are TRBV28 and TRBJ2-1, with D perhaps TRBD2 (5 bases). V shed 5 bases and J shed 5 bases, with 13 bases lying between them. CDR3 size: 14 residues. Per germline, CDR1 MDHEN and CDR2 SYDVKM.

V is TRBV6-5 and J is TRBJ1-2, with D uncertain. Germline CDR1 reads MNHEY; CDR2 reads SVGAGI. This CDR3 spans 14 amino acids. Trimming took 5 bases from V and 5 from J, leaving 15 bases between them. The CDR3 spells CASSAHPVNYGYTF. The DNA of the CDR3 is TGTGCCAGCAGTGCGCATCCGGTGAATTATGGCTACACCTTC.

The chain combines TRBV7-3 with TRBJ1-1; the match to TRBD1 covers 7 bases. The junction had 6 bases not matched to a gene; V was cut back by 3 bases and J by 8 bases. The CDR3 totals 13 residues. Germline CDR1 SGHTA, CDR2 FQGTGA. The CDR3 DNA is TGTGCCAGCAGCTTCCACCGGGACAGCGAAGCTTTCTTT. This codes for CASSFHRDSEAFF.

The J gene is TRBJ1-2, the V gene TRBV2; 8 bases map to TRBD1. Germline CDR1 SNHLY, CDR2 FYNNEI. The CDR3 is 13 amino acids. The trim removed 4 bases at V and 14 bases at J, leaving 12 bases unmatched. The DNA for the CDR3 is TGTGCCAGCAGTGGGGGAAGATCGGACAGGGTTACCTTC. Encoded protein: CASSGGRSDRVTF.

The gene calls are TRBV6-1 and TRBJ2-2, with 11 bases aligning to TRBD1. The CDR3 loop spans 13 amino acids. The ends lost 7 bases at V and 6 bases at J; junction bases unmatched: 1. From germline, CDR1 is MNHNS and CDR2 SASEGT. DNA for the CDR3: TGTGCCAGCACGGGACAGGGGGCCGGGGAGCTGTTTTTT. Encoded protein: CASTGQGAGELFF.

This chain connects TRBV6-1 to TRBJ2-1; tentatively, D is TRBD2 (6 bases). Trimming removed 5 bases from V and 13 bases from J, with 21 bases in between. Germline V gives CDR1 MNHNS, CDR2 SASEGT. The CDR3 is made up of 14 amino acids. As DNA, the CDR3 is TGTGCCAGCAGTCAACCTTCGGAGGGACCCACACAGTTCTTC. It codes for CASSQPSEGPTQFF.

The chain joins TRBV7-9 to TRBJ2-3, with TRBD1 matching 8 bases. J was trimmed by 6 bases and V by 1 base; bases with no gene match: 6. The germline V gene encodes CDR1 SEHNR and CDR2 FQNEAQ (reference sequence). CDR3 length: 15 amino acids. The CDR3 protein is CASSLVGQGTDTQYF. The CDR3, as DNA: TGTGCCAGCAGCTTAGTCGGACAGGGTACGGATACGCAGTATTTT.

The chain couples TRBV27 to TRBJ2-5, with 9 bases identical to TRBD1. The assigned J gene may be wrong: the sequence end matches TRBJ2-7 better. This CDR3 region has 15 residues. Looked up from germline, CDR1 is MNHEY and CDR2 is SMNVEV (reference sequence). The DNA of the CDR3 is TGTGCCAGCAGTAGGCAGGGGGGACAGGGAAACGAGCAGTACTTC. It specifies CASSRQGGQGNEQYF.

The chain recombines TRBV9 with TRBJ1-5; D unclear. The CDR3 consists of 14 residues. Germline V gene lookup returns CDR1 SGDLS and CDR2 YYNGEE. V was pared by 0 bases and J by 6 bases, with 10 bases between. This CDR3 reads CASSVGLEGQPQHF. The CDR3 nucleotides are TGTGCCAGCAGCGTAGGTCTGGAGGGTCAGCCCCAGCATTTT.

The chain uses TRBV19 and TRBJ2-7; tentative D call: TRBD2 (7 bases). The CDR3 has 14 amino acids. V was cut by 6 bases and J by 3 bases, with 15 bases left in between. Germline CDR1 reads LNHDA; CDR2 reads SQIVND (reference sequence). The CDR3 coding sequence is TGTGCCAGTAGCAACGGGGGGCTTTTCTACGAGCAGTACTTC. It codes for CASSNGGLFYEQYF.

The chain carries TRBV6-1 and TRBJ2-7; D may be TRBD2 (7 bases). V lost 6 bases, J lost 6 bases, and 18 bases lay in between. Germline CDR1 reads MNHNS; CDR2 reads SASEGT. The CDR3 consists of 14 residues. Written as DNA, the CDR3 is TGTGCCAGCAGCCAGGACCCCGGGGGGCTCGAGCAGTACTTC. Translating gives CASSQDPGGLEQYF.

The gene calls are TRBV6-5 and TRBJ1-2; 8 nucleotides match TRBD1. The CDR3 has 15 amino acids. The germline V gene encodes CDR1 MNHEY and CDR2 SVGAGI. The trim removed 6 bases at V and 2 bases at J, leaving 8 bases unmatched. The CDR3 coding sequence is TGTGCCAGCAGCCCAGGGGGCAGTTTGAACTATGGCTACACCTTC. This sequence encodes CASSPGGSLNYGYTF.

The V gene is TRBV27, the J gene TRBJ1-1; D perhaps matches TRBD1 (6 bases). With 4 bases removed from V and 0 bases from J, the gap between germline ends came to 15 bases. Germline values: CDR1 MNHEY, CDR2 SMNVEV (reference sequence). The CDR3 extends over 16 amino acids. The CDR3 sequence: CASSYSLGGMNTEAFF. In DNA form, the CDR3 reads TGTGCCAGCAGTTACTCGTTAGGGGGAATGAACACTGAAGCTTTCTTT.

J is TRBJ2-5 and V is TRBV28; a weak D match, TRBD1 (5 bases). V lost 1 base and J 14 bases, leaving 20 bases between the germline ends. Germline V lookup: CDR1 MDHEN, CDR2 SYDVKM. The CDR3 length is 14 residues. CDR3 coding DNA: TGTGCCAGCAGTTTATCCAGGGAACCACTTTTGATATACTTC. Protein product: CASSLSREPLLIYF. The whole variable domain, remainder taken from reference TRBV28 and TRBJ2-5, is DVKVTQSSRYLVKRTGEKVFLECVQDMDHENMFWYRQDPGLGLRLIYFSYDVKMKEKGDIPEGYSVSREKKERFSLILESASTNQTSMYLCASSLSREPLLIYFGPGTRLLVL.

The rearrangement links TRBV28 to TRBJ1-5, with D hard to call. This CDR3 has 17 residues. V was shortened by 5 bases and J by 0 bases, with 17 bases between the two germline ends. Germline V CDR1 and CDR2: MDHEN, SYDVKM. CDR3 region: CASSPRVDGYSNQPQHF. CDR3 coding DNA: TGTGCCAGCAGTCCTCGGGTAGACGGTTATAGCAATCAGCCCCAGCATTTT.

The chain employs TRBV10-3 and TRBJ2-3; 10 bases line up with TRBD1. J gave up 2 bases and V 4 bases, and 6 bases lay outside the gene matches. This CDR3 region has 16 residues. Germline values: CDR1 ENHRY, CDR2 SYGVKD. CDR3 bases: TGTGCCATCAGTGGGGGGGACAGGGGATTCACAGATACGCAGTATTTT. Translation: CAISGGDRGFTDTQYF.

The V and J genes are TRBV2 and TRBJ2-1, with TRBD1 identical over 10 bases. CDR3 length: 12 residues. The germline V gene encodes CDR1 SNHLY and CDR2 FYNNEI. V gave up 5 bases and J gave up 15 bases; unmatched junction bases: 7. For the CDR3, the DNA is TGTGCCAGCAGTTACGACAGGGGGCCTTTGTTCTTC. This gives the protein CASSYDRGPLFF.

The chain carries TRBV19 and TRBJ1-3, with D hard to call. Trimming removed 5 bases from V and 3 bases from J, with 14 bases in between. Germline V gene data show CDR1 as LNHDA and CDR2 as SQIVND (reference sequence). The CDR3 length is 15 residues. In DNA, the CDR3 is TGTGCCAGTAGTTACACAAGGACTCATGGAAACACCATATATTTT. It encodes CASSYTRTHGNTIYF.